These T cell receptor beta chains were read from a single sample in a study of beta chain features in type 1 diabetes. Sequencing used immunoSEQ multiplex PCR; TCRdb keeps in-frame clones, though not all of them. This sample yields 350,000 to 450,000 clones, of which around 13% are seen a single time; roughly 0.033% belongs to the top ten. The sample was naive CD4+ T cells from blood. These receptors were collected from a man aged 25-40 years in good health. The CDR3 runs from the conserved cysteine through the conserved F or W. D genes are given only for firm matches. Clone size, where shown, is once, few, many, or a class for clones that have expanded.

v_call	d_call	clone_size	j_call	cdr3_aa	cdr3_nt
TRBV25-1	TRBD1	.	TRBJ2-5	CASRSGQAAQETQYF	TGTGCCAGCAGGAGTGGACAGGCCGCACAAGAGACCCAGTACTTC
TRBV29-1	.	.	TRBJ2-6	CSGDGGESGANVLTF	TGCAGCGGTGATGGTGGGGAATCTGGGGCCAACGTCCTGACTTTC
TRBV9	TRBD2	few	TRBJ2-5	CASSVVGRGETQYF	TGTGCCAGCAGCGTAGTGGGGAGGGGAGAGACCCAGTACTTC
TRBV23-1	.	.	TRBJ2-3	CASSPPGCTDTQYF	TGCGCCAGCAGCCCACCAGGGTGCACAGATACGCAGTATTTT
TRBV9	.	.	TRBJ2-1	CAGSVESSGASSYNEQFF	TGTGCCGGCAGCGTAGAGAGTTCTGGGGCCTCATCCTACAATGAGCAGTTCTTC
TRBV7-2	.	.	TRBJ2-4	CASGLGVAKNIQYF	TGTGCCAGCGGGTTGGGGGTAGCCAAAAACATTCAGTACTTC
TRBV6-5	TRBD1	.	TRBJ2-1	CASSYSDRVDEQFF	TGTGCCAGCAGTTACTCGGACAGGGTGGATGAGCAGTTCTTC
TRBV7-8	.	.	TRBJ2-3	CASSAGGTDTQYF	TGTGCCAGCAGCGCCGGAGGCACAGATACGCAGTATTTT
TRBV11-2	.	few	TRBJ2-2	CASSLHGAFTGELFF	TGTGCCAGCAGCTTACACGGGGCCTTCACCGGGGAGCTGTTTTTT
TRBV2	.	few	TRBJ2-1	CASRSLSGQFF	TGTGCCAGCAGGTCTTTGAGCGGGCAGTTCTTC
TRBV7-9	.	.	TRBJ1-2	CASSPRGYTF	TGTGCCAGCAGCCCCCGAGGCTACACCTTC
TRBV7-8	TRBD2	.	TRBJ2-2	CASSPRTSANTGELFF	TGTGCCAGCAGCCCCAGGACTAGCGCGAACACCGGGGAGCTGTTTTTT
TRBV4-1	.	.	TRBJ2-1	CASSQRDTGSEQFF	TGCGCCAGCAGCCAGAGGGACACGGGTTCCGAGCAGTTCTTC
TRBV5-1	TRBD1	few	TRBJ2-1	CASSSTGQGFDEQFF	TGCGCCAGCAGCTCCACGGGACAGGGATTCGATGAGCAGTTCTTC